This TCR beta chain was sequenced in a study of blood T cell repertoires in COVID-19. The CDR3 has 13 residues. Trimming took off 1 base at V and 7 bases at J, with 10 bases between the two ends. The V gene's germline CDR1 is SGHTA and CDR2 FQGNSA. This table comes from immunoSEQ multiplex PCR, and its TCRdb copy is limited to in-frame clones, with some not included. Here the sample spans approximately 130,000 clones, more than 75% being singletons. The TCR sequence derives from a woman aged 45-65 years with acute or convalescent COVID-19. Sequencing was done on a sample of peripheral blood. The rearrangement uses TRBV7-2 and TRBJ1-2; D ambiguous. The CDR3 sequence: CASSLVNYGGYTF. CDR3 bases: TGTGCCAGCAGCTTAGTGAACTATGGTGGCTACACCTTC.